A selection of T cell receptor beta chains follows, all from one sample in a study of T cell responses to AZD1222 COVID-19 vaccine. Method: immunoSEQ multiplex PCR; TCRdb's copy keeps in-frame clones and lacks some. This table has 150,000 or so clones, about 92% appearing once. Sequencing was performed on peripheral blood, taken 28 days after the second AZD1222 dose. The receptor source for this set is an adult who received the AZD1222 COVID-19 vaccine. CDR3s include the opening cysteine and the closing phenylalanine or tryptophan. D genes are given only for firm matches. Size tells how often a clone was seen (once, few, many) or the class of an expanded clone, and some rows leave it out.

CDR3 length: 11
clone size: .
V gene: TRBV19
J gene: TRBJ1-2
D gene: .
CDR3 protein: CASTSNYGYTF
CDR3 DNA: TGTGCCAGTACTTCTAACTATGGCTACACCTTC

CDR3 length: 14
clone size: .
V gene: TRBV24-1
J gene: TRBJ2-3
D gene: TRBD2
CDR3 protein: CATSTAGFMDTQYF
CDR3 DNA: TGTGCCACCAGTACAGCGGGGTTCATGGATACGCAGTATTTT

CDR3 length: 12
clone size: .
V gene: TRBV19
J gene: TRBJ2-4
D gene: .
CDR3 protein: CASSEGENIQYF
CDR3 DNA: TGTGCCAGTAGCGAGGGAGAAAACATTCAGTACTTC

CDR3 length: 14
clone size: once
V gene: TRBV7-2
J gene: TRBJ1-2
D gene: TRBD1
CDR3 protein: CASSFDRVNYGYTF
CDR3 DNA: TGTGCCAGCAGCTTTGACAGGGTTAACTATGGCTACACCTTC

CDR3 length: 14
clone size: .
V gene: TRBV28
J gene: TRBJ1-2
D gene: TRBD1
CDR3 protein: CASSPPGQVFGYTF
CDR3 DNA: TGTGCCAGCAGCCCCCCCGGACAGGTTTTTGGCTACACCTTC

CDR3 length: 14
clone size: .
V gene: TRBV20-1
J gene: TRBJ2-7
D gene: TRBD2
CDR3 protein: CSASLAGGWGEQYF
CDR3 DNA: TGCAGTGCTAGTTTAGCGGGAGGCTGGGGCGAGCAGTACTTC

CDR3 length: 15
clone size: .
V gene: TRBV6-2/TRBV6-3
J gene: TRBJ2-3
D gene: TRBD1
CDR3 protein: CASSVRDRGRGTQYF
CDR3 DNA: TGTGCCAGCAGCGTCCGGGACAGGGGGCGAGGTACGCAGTATTTT

CDR3 length: 16
clone size: .
V gene: TRBV5-1
J gene: TRBJ1-6
D gene: .
CDR3 protein: CASSLASSSYNSPLHF
CDR3 DNA: TGCGCCAGCAGCTTGGCCTCGAGCTCCTATAATTCACCCCTCCACTTT

CDR3 length: 13
clone size: .
V gene: TRBV7-8
J gene: TRBJ1-6
D gene: .
CDR3 protein: CASSLQGRSPLHF
CDR3 DNA: TGTGCCAGCAGTCTGCAGGGGCGGTCACCCCTCCACTTT

CDR3 length: 13
clone size: few
V gene: TRBV6-5
J gene: TRBJ1-1
D gene: .
CDR3 protein: CASSRTRDTEAFF
CDR3 DNA: TGTGCCAGCAGCCGAACTCGAGACACTGAAGCTTTCTTT

CDR3 length: 16
clone size: .
V gene: TRBV7-7
J gene: TRBJ2-2
D gene: .
CDR3 protein: CASSPRTATNTGELFF
CDR3 DNA: TGTGCTAGCAGCCCCCGGACAGCCACGAACACCGGGGAGCTGTTTTTT

CDR3 length: 14
clone size: .
V gene: TRBV5-6
J gene: TRBJ1-5
D gene: .
CDR3 protein: CASKRRSSNQPQHF
CDR3 DNA: TGTGCCAGCAAGAGACGGAGTAGCAATCAGCCCCAGCATTTT

CDR3 length: 14
clone size: .
V gene: TRBV28
J gene: TRBJ1-5
D gene: .
CDR3 protein: CASSRHSSNQPQHF
CDR3 DNA: TGTGCCAGCAGCCGACATTCTAGCAATCAGCCCCAGCATTTT

CDR3 length: 16
clone size: .
V gene: TRBV6-6
J gene: TRBJ1-3
D gene: TRBD1
CDR3 protein: CASSWGQGTSGNTIYF
CDR3 DNA: TGTGCCAGCAGTTGGGGACAGGGCACCTCTGGAAACACCATATATTTT

CDR3 length: 15
clone size: .
V gene: TRBV19
J gene: TRBJ1-5
D gene: TRBD1
CDR3 protein: CASSSDRGGNQPQHF
CDR3 DNA: TGTGCCAGTAGTTCGGACAGGGGCGGCAATCAGCCCCAGCATTTT

CDR3 length: 14
clone size: .
V gene: TRBV28
J gene: TRBJ2-3
D gene: TRBD1
CDR3 protein: CASSSGGQADTQYF
CDR3 DNA: TGTGCCAGCAGTTCAGGGGGACAGGCAGATACGCAGTATTTT

CDR3 length: 16
clone size: .
V gene: TRBV5-4
J gene: TRBJ1-5
D gene: TRBD1
CDR3 protein: CASSLDGDRGNQPQHF
CDR3 DNA: TGTGCCAGCAGCTTGGACGGGGACAGGGGCAATCAGCCCCAGCATTTT

CDR3 length: 14
clone size: .
V gene: TRBV5-5
J gene: TRBJ1-1
D gene: .
CDR3 protein: CASSLAQGQTEAFF
CDR3 DNA: TGTGCCAGCAGCTTGGCCCAAGGGCAAACTGAAGCTTTCTTT

CDR3 length: 15
clone size: .
V gene: TRBV6-5
J gene: TRBJ2-7
D gene: .
CDR3 protein: CATTELPGPTYEQYF
CDR3 DNA: TGTGCCACCACCGAACTCCCCGGACCCACCTACGAGCAGTACTTC

CDR3 length: 13
clone size: .
V gene: TRBV30
J gene: TRBJ1-2
D gene: .
CDR3 protein: CAWVLGLNYGYTF
CDR3 DNA: TGTGCCTGGGTTCTTGGATTAAACTATGGCTACACCTTC

CDR3 length: 15
clone size: .
V gene: TRBV9
J gene: TRBJ1-5
D gene: TRBD1
CDR3 protein: CASSLTGQLNQPQHF
CDR3 DNA: TGTGCCAGCAGCCTAACGGGACAGTTGAATCAGCCCCAGCATTTT

CDR3 length: 14
clone size: .
V gene: TRBV19
J gene: TRBJ2-3
D gene: .
CDR3 protein: CASRFRTDLNTQYF
CDR3 DNA: TGTGCCAGCCGGTTCCGGACGGACCTTAATACGCAGTATTTT

CDR3 length: 16
clone size: .
V gene: TRBV4-2
J gene: TRBJ1-4
D gene: .
CDR3 protein: CASSQGFRRNNEKLFF
CDR3 DNA: TGTGCCAGCAGCCAAGGGTTTCGACGGAATAATGAAAAACTGTTTTTT

CDR3 length: 14
clone size: .
V gene: TRBV6-5
J gene: TRBJ2-7
D gene: TRBD2
CDR3 protein: CASSYRGLAGEQYF
CDR3 DNA: TGTGCCAGCAGTTACCGTGGACTAGCGGGCGAGCAGTACTTC

CDR3 length: 14
clone size: .
V gene: TRBV6-1
J gene: TRBJ1-5
D gene: .
CDR3 protein: CASSEGQQGQPQHF
CDR3 DNA: TGTGCCAGCAGTGAAGGCCAACAGGGCCAGCCCCAGCATTTT

CDR3 length: 16
clone size: .
V gene: TRBV7-6
J gene: TRBJ1-1
D gene: .
CDR3 protein: CASSSRAGTSNTEAFF
CDR3 DNA: TGTGCCAGCAGCTCACGAGCGGGGACCTCAAACACTGAAGCTTTCTTT

CDR3 length: 15
clone size: .
V gene: TRBV19
J gene: TRBJ2-3
D gene: .
CDR3 protein: CASSLMITGLGTQYF
CDR3 DNA: TGTGCCAGTAGCCTTATGATAACCGGCCTAGGTACGCAGTATTTT

CDR3 length: 16
clone size: .
V gene: TRBV18
J gene: TRBJ1-4
D gene: .
CDR3 protein: CASSPRTAATNEKLFF
CDR3 DNA: TGTGCCAGCTCACCACGAACGGCGGCAACTAATGAAAAACTGTTTTTT

CDR3 length: 18
clone size: once
V gene: TRBV28
J gene: TRBJ2-6
D gene: .
CDR3 protein: CASSEPFGGTSGANVLTF
CDR3 DNA: TGTGCCAGCAGTGAACCCTTCGGAGGGACGTCTGGGGCCAACGTCCTGACTTTC

CDR3 length: 13
clone size: .
V gene: TRBV20-1
J gene: TRBJ2-7
D gene: .
CDR3 protein: CSASGLSSYEQYF
CDR3 DNA: TGCAGTGCTAGTGGTCTTAGCTCCTACGAGCAGTACTTC

CDR3 length: 13
clone size: .
V gene: TRBV10-3
J gene: TRBJ2-1
D gene: .
CDR3 protein: CAISETTLVEQFF
CDR3 DNA: TGTGCCATCAGTGAGACGACCCTGGTCGAGCAGTTCTTC

CDR3 length: 14
clone size: .
V gene: TRBV29-1
J gene: TRBJ2-1
D gene: TRBD1
CDR3 protein: CSGERRDRDNEQFF
CDR3 DNA: TGCAGCGGTGAGAGGCGGGACAGGGACAATGAGCAGTTCTTC

CDR3 length: 15
clone size: .
V gene: TRBV6-5
J gene: TRBJ2-7
D gene: .
CDR3 protein: CASRRDRRGTYEQYF
CDR3 DNA: TGTGCCAGCAGGAGAGACAGGAGAGGTACCTACGAGCAGTACTTC

CDR3 length: 15
clone size: .
V gene: TRBV2
J gene: TRBJ1-5
D gene: .
CDR3 protein: CASSESQGIGQPQHF
CDR3 DNA: TGTGCCAGCAGTGAATCGCAGGGCATAGGTCAGCCCCAGCATTTT

CDR3 length: 16
clone size: .
V gene: TRBV18
J gene: TRBJ1-5
D gene: .
CDR3 protein: CASSPFSGAGNQPQHF
CDR3 DNA: TGTGCCAGCTCACCATTTTCAGGGGCGGGCAATCAGCCCCAGCATTTT

CDR3 length: 14
clone size: .
V gene: TRBV19
J gene: TRBJ1-2
D gene: TRBD1
CDR3 protein: CASSRDRPRYGYTF
CDR3 DNA: TGTGCCAGTAGCCGGGACAGGCCTCGCTATGGCTACACCTTC

CDR3 length: 14
clone size: .
V gene: TRBV19
J gene: TRBJ1-5
D gene: .
CDR3 protein: CASSIGRSNQPQHF
CDR3 DNA: TGTGCCAGTAGTATAGGCCGTAGCAATCAGCCCCAGCATTTT